The rows below give T cell receptor beta chains drawn from one sample of a study of regulatory T cells in long-lasting Graves disease. Using its own MiXCR run on the multiplex PCR reads, TCRdb lists one record per CDR3 protein. This table holds some 450,000 distinct CDR3 sequences, about a quarter found once. Sequencing used peripheral blood mononuclear cells (PBMCs), obtained when the disease was refractory, from a patient treated with antithyroid drugs. The receptors were sampled from a female donor with Graves disease. Both conserved end residues are trimmed from each CDR3. A D gene is named only where the DNA matches it firmly.

D gene | CDR3 length | J gene | V gene | CDR3 protein
TRBD2 | 14 | TRBJ2-5 | TRBV7-2 | ASSLELAATEETQY
TRBD1 | 15 | TRBJ1-2 | TRBV11-2 | ASSASWNPGQGAGYT
TRBD2 | 13 | TRBJ2-7 | TRBV3-1 | ASSQDRGSGHEQY
- | 13 | TRBJ2-2 | TRBV12-3/TRBV12-4 | ASVGLPVNTGELF
TRBD1 | 13 | TRBJ2-5 | TRBV15 | ATSLDRDLWETQY
- | 12 | TRBJ1-5 | TRBV6-2/TRBV6-3 | ASSFDGGNQPQH
TRBD2 | 14 | TRBJ2-7 | TRBV28 | ASSSGTSGTSYEQY
- | 12 | TRBJ1-5 | TRBV7-8 | ASSGRTNNQPQH
- | 12 | TRBJ2-7 | TRBV2 | ATSPSGSSYEQY
TRBD2 | 11 | TRBJ2-7 | TRBV20-1 | SARSSGKYEQY
- | 14 | TRBJ1-2 | TRBV6-1 | ASSRPGTESNYGYT
- | 11 | TRBJ2-5 | TRBV2 | ASSVRDGETQY
TRBD2 | 13 | TRBJ2-1 | TRBV7-2 | ASSLSSGRRGEQL
TRBD1 | 12 | TRBJ2-5 | TRBV29-1 | SVDRTGIRETQY
TRBD2 | 14 | TRBJ2-2 | TRBV7-8 | ASSLELAGAWGELF
TRBD1 | 16 | TRBJ2-4 | TRBV29-1 | SVVVGQGILIAKNIQY
TRBD1 | 13 | TRBJ1-5 | TRBV19 | ASSQDRDGNQPQH
- | 12 | TRBJ1-4 | TRBV5-1 | ASSLTPGNEKLF
TRBD1 | 13 | TRBJ2-3 | TRBV12-3/TRBV12-4 | ASSVRGGQSDTQY
- | 10 | TRBJ2-5 | TRBV20-1 | SASPGRETQY
- | 14 | TRBJ2-4 | TRBV6-1 | ASSTLTRQGGNIQY
- | 13 | TRBJ2-1 | TRBV20-1 | SAREQGMIDNEQF
TRBD1 | 12 | TRBJ2-5 | TRBV2 | ASRDNRGGKTQY
TRBD2 | 18 | TRBJ2-7 | TRBV13 | ASSQRTSGRAFSRYYEQY
- | 11 | TRBJ2-5 | TRBV6-4 | ASSDSLGETQY
- | 14 | TRBJ2-1 | TRBV20-1 | SAREPRAITRNEQF
TRBD1 | 12 | TRBJ1-2 | TRBV29-1 | SVAKGATNYGYT
- | 9 | TRBJ2-7 | TRBV30 | AWSVGDEQY
TRBD1 | 11 | TRBJ2-5 | TRBV10-3 | AISVEAGGTQY
TRBD2 | 11 | TRBJ2-5 | TRBV20-1 | SASGRARETQY
TRBD2 | 14 | TRBJ2-1 | TRBV14 | ASSQRRAGERDEQF
- | 11 | TRBJ1-5 | TRBV2 | ASRGEEAQPQH
- | 17 | TRBJ1-1 | TRBV19 | ASSIEVAGTPNMNTEAF
- | 11 | TRBJ2-7 | TRBV6-1 | ASRQGGRYEQY
- | 12 | TRBJ1-1 | TRBV4-1 | ASSQGGVSTEAF
- | 12 | TRBJ1-4 | TRBV30 | AWSTGTFNEKLF
- | 10 | TRBJ2-5 | TRBV7-2 | ASSLVGETQY
- | 14 | TRBJ1-1 | TRBV20-1 | SARDRGVGVNTEAF
- | 16 | TRBJ1-1 | TRBV14 | ASSHGRGLDRLNTEAF
- | 9 | TRBJ2-7 | TRBV6-2/TRBV6-3 | ASSYKVEQY
- | 13 | TRBJ2-7 | TRBV11-2 | ASSLSRGTSYEQY
TRBD2 | 12 | TRBJ2-7 | TRBV29-1 | SVGVGSGVYEQY
TRBD2 | 16 | TRBJ2-3 | TRBV24-1 | ATSDSFGGRAYADTQY
- | 13 | TRBJ1-1 | TRBV20-1 | SARDWRGTSTEAF
- | 21 | TRBJ1-5 | TRBV28 | ASSLSLAKVASGTLLIGQPQH
- | 14 | TRBJ2-1 | TRBV24-1 | ATSAHGGLSYNEQF
- | 12 | TRBJ2-4 | TRBV5-1 | ASSLDGPRGVSY
TRBD2 | 14 | TRBJ2-7 | TRBV4-3 | ASSQSPAGGRYEQY
TRBD2 | 12 | TRBJ2-7 | TRBV5-6 | ASRATGGYYEQY
TRBD2 | 17 | TRBJ2-4 | TRBV20-1 | SATGTSGIPYGAKNIQY
- | 12 | TRBJ1-4 | TRBV5-6 | ASSLDTSNEKLF
TRBD2 | 16 | TRBJ2-7 | TRBV6-5 | ASSYSRTSLFQSYEQY